The 16 T cell receptor beta chains below all came from one sample that was sequenced in a study of blood T cell repertoires in COVID-19. The method was immunoSEQ multiplex PCR; TCRdb's version includes in-frame clones alone and lacks a portion of them. The sample lists about 160,000 clones; 85% were seen once. Material: peripheral blood. Source of these receptors: a human donor with acute or convalescent COVID-19. The donor label of this sample is uncertain.

The CDR3 loop is CASTTGTVIGGYTF. Here the CDR3 DNA reads TGCGCCAGCACCACCGGGACAGTGATAGGTGGCTACACCTTC. The chain joins TRBV5-1 to TRBJ1-2; 7 bases match TRBD1. CDR3 length equals 14 residues. J gave up 7 bases and V 6 bases, and 12 bases lay outside the gene matches. Germline CDR1 is SGHRS and CDR2 is YFSETQ.

This clone was seen a handful of times. The chain joins TRBV9 to TRBJ2-5, with unresolved D. The CDR3 contains 13 residues. The V and J ends lost 0 bases and 1 base respectively, with 4 bases between them. Per germline, CDR1 SGDLS and CDR2 YYNGEE. The CDR3 here is CASSVASQETQYF. CDR3 bases: TGTGCCAGCAGCGTAGCCTCCCAAGAGACCCAGTACTTC.

V usage is TRBV15 and J usage is TRBJ1-2; 9 nucleotides align to TRBD1. The CDR3 loop spans 15 amino acids. Germline CDR1 reads LNHNV; CDR2 reads YYDKDF (reference sequence). The J segment lost 2 bases and the V segment lost 4 bases, leaving 5 bases of the junction unmatched. Here the CDR3 DNA reads TGTGCCACCAGCAAGCCGGGACAGGGAAACTATGGCTACACCTTC. Protein sequence: CATSKPGQGNYGYTF.

The chain joins TRBV5-6 to TRBJ2-5, with 11 bases fitting TRBD1. The CDR3 is 16 amino acids. Germline CDR1 and CDR2: SGHDT and YYEEEE. Germline trimming cut 0 bases from V and 4 bases from J; bases unmatched to any gene: 5. CDR3 sequence reads: CASSLGDRGWGETQYF. In nucleotides, the CDR3 is TGTGCCAGCAGCTTGGGGGACAGGGGGTGGGGAGAGACCCAGTACTTC.

This chain joins TRBV19 and TRBJ1-5; D unresolved. Trimming removed 9 bases from V and 3 bases from J, with 12 bases in between. The CDR3 has 13 residues. The germline gives CDR1 LNHDA, CDR2 SQIVND (reference sequence). In nucleotides, the CDR3 is TGTGCCAGCGCCCGAGGGCACAATCAGCCCCAGCATTTT. It specifies CASARGHNQPQHF.

CDR3 bases: TGTGCCAGCAGTTTACTGAACGAACCCGCGGAGCAGTACTTC. Its protein is CASSLLNEPAEQYF. J is TRBJ2-7 and V is TRBV27; the D is unclear. Per germline, CDR1 MNHEY and CDR2 SMNVEV (reference sequence). This CDR3 spans 14 amino acids. V was shortened by 2 bases and J by 7 bases, with 15 bases between the two germline ends.

This sequence joins TRBV7-2 and TRBJ1-6, with 7 bases that match TRBD1. V lost 4 bases to trimming and J lost 3 bases; unmatched junction nucleotides: 6. The CDR3 runs to 16 residues. CDR1 and CDR2 from the germline V gene are SGHTA and FQGNSA. For the CDR3, the DNA is TGTGCCAGCAGCTCAGGGGGTGAGATCTATAATTCACCCCTCCACTTT. As protein: CASSSGGEIYNSPLHF.

The chain has TRBV5-1 and TRBJ1-2; 7 nucleotides match TRBD1. With 2 bases clipped from V and 7 bases from J, the junction kept 5 bases outside the gene matches. The CDR3 sequence is 13 residues long. Germline V gives CDR1 SGHRS, CDR2 YFSETQ. CDR3 residues: CASSLTGDPGYTF. The CDR3 DNA reads TGCGCCAGCAGCTTAACAGGGGATCCTGGCTACACCTTC.

The chain links TRBV6-2 or TRBV6-3 to TRBJ2-7; D might be TRBD2 (5 bases). The CDR3 is 15 residues long. The V end was cut by 0 bases, the J end by 2 bases, with 11 bases between. The germline CDR1 and CDR2 sequences are MNHEY and SVGEGT. The CDR3 nucleotides are TGTGCCAGCAGTTACTCGGCACGGGGAACCTACGAGCAGTACTTC. This encodes CASSYSARGTYEQYF.

This rearrangement joins TRBV18 to TRBJ2-7; 7 bases align to TRBD1. Trimming took 4 bases from V and 4 from J; bases not matched to a gene: 4. The germline gives CDR1 KGHSH, CDR2 LQKENI. This CDR3 region has 13 residues. CDR3: CASSRSGQYEQYF. For the CDR3, the DNA is TGTGCCAGCTCACGATCGGGACAGTACGAGCAGTACTTC.

V usage is TRBV5-8 and J usage is TRBJ1-4; TRBD1 is a possible D gene (6 bases). Germline lookup yields CDR1 SGHTS and CDR2 YDEGEE. Between the trimmed V and J ends, which lost 0 bases and 8 bases, there was a span of 17 bases. The CDR3 runs 16 residues. The DNA of the CDR3 is TGTGCCAGCAGCTTGGGATTTGGACAGAAGGGGGAAAAACTGTTTTTT. It translates to CASSLGFGQKGEKLFF. Using reference TRBV5-8 and TRBJ1-4 for the parts outside the CDR3, the full variable domain is EAGVTQSPTHLIKTRGQQATLRCSPISGHTSVYWYQQALGLGLQFLLWYDEGEERNRGNFPPRFSGRQFPNYSSELNVNALELEDSALYLCASSLGFGQKGEKLFFGSGTQLSVL.

The chain is built from TRBV12-3 or TRBV12-4 and TRBJ1-1; the D is unclear. The CDR3 covers 13 residues. Trimming left V 7 bases short and J 0 bases short, with 9 bases between. In nucleotides, the CDR3 is TGTGCCAGCATCTCACACATGAACACTGAAGCTTTCTTT. Encoded protein: CASISHMNTEAFF.

The chain employs TRBV3-1 (or the pseudogene TRBV3-2) and TRBJ1-5; D perhaps matches TRBD1 (6 bases). This CDR3 has 13 residues. V dropped 3 bases and J dropped 4 bases, with 7 bases sitting between them. Germline CDR1 and CDR2: LGHDT and YNNKEL (reference sequence). This CDR3 is CASSHRGNQPQHF. DNA of the CDR3: TGTGCCAGCAGCCACAGGGGTAATCAGCCCCAGCATTTT.

The CDR3, as DNA: TGTGCCAGAAGACACGTCCCGGCAGGGGGCGTCCCGTTTTCGATAGGCACCCAGTACTTC. It yields the protein CARRHVPAGGVPFSIGTQYF. The chain couples TRBV9 to TRBJ2-5; 8 nucleotides match TRBD1. Germline V gene sequence: CDR1 SGDLS, CDR2 YYNGEE. CDR3 length: 20 amino acids. Trimming removed 8 bases from V and 8 bases from J; junction bases left unmatched: 32.

This clone has only one observation. V and J are TRBV3-1 (or the pseudogene TRBV3-2) and TRBJ2-5; 11 nucleotides line up with TRBD2. This CDR3 has 16 residues. With V trimmed by 1 base and J by 2 bases, 3 bases remained unmatched. The germline V gene encodes CDR1 LGHDT and CDR2 YNNKEL (reference sequence). CDR3 sequence reads: CASSQALAGGQETQYF. The CDR3 bases are TGTGCCAGCAGCCAAGCGCTAGCGGGGGGACAAGAGACCCAGTACTTC.

The rearrangement links TRBV19 to TRBJ1-6; the match to TRBD1 covers 7 bases. CDR1 and CDR2 (germline): LNHDA, SQIVND (reference sequence). Losses at the gene ends were 5 bases for V and 7 bases for J; bases not matched to a gene: 8. The CDR3 contains 15 residues. The CDR3 region has the DNA TGTGCCAGTAGTCCCGATGACAGGGTGAATTCACCCCTCCACTTT. It encodes CASSPDDRVNSPLHF.